The present TCR beta chain was sequenced within a study of a mutant IDH1 vaccine in newly diagnosed glioma. Sequenced by immunoSEQ multiplex PCR; TCRdb stores in-frame clones only, minus some. The sample yields around 26,000 clones, 82% seen once. Germline V gene lookup returns CDR1 SGHRS and CDR2 YFSETQ. V lost 3 bases and J lost 1; bases outside the gene matches: 11. The CDR3 has 17 residues. Time point denoted: week 47, end of study. Doses of 300 ug of mutant IDH1 20-mer peptide were given with topical imiquimod. As for this clone: What it binds is not known.

The clonotype was recovered from a man aged 35 to 55 with glioma. Some clones in this sample may be carry-over from other donors' samples. The sample was PBMCs, taken from a glioma patient whose treatment included an IDH1 peptide vaccine. The J gene is TRBJ1-1, the V gene TRBV5-1; 8 positions match TRBD1. This CDR3 reads CASSYYMTGARNTEAFF. CDR3 nucleotide sequence: TGCGCCAGCAGCTATTATATGACAGGGGCCAGGAACACTGAAGCTTTCTTT.